The 14 T cell receptor beta chains below were found in one sample sequenced in a study of T cell changes during pregnancy in multiple sclerosis. TCRdb's copy holds only in-frame clones and misses some; the assay was immunoSEQ multiplex PCR. The sample includes about 110,000 clones, more than 85% of them seen just once. This specimen was peripheral blood, taken after pregnancy. The receptor set was obtained from a female donor with multiple sclerosis, enrolled in a pregnancy study.

The chain is built from TRBV14 and TRBJ2-1; 9 bases agree with TRBD2. Germline V gives CDR1 SGHDN, CDR2 FVKESK. J lost 0 bases, V lost 1 base, and 4 bases had no gene match. The CDR3 contains 17 residues. The DNA of the CDR3 is TGTGCCAGCAGCCAAGGAGCGGGGGGACGCTCCTACAATGAGCAGTTCTTC. Protein sequence: CASSQGAGGRSYNEQFF.

The chain carries TRBV19 and TRBJ1-6; possible D gene TRBD1, 5 bases. Trimming removed 5 bases at V and 9 bases at J, with 17 bases between. Germline V CDR1 and CDR2: LNHDA, SQIVND (reference sequence). This CDR3 has 15 amino acids. The CDR3 loop is CASSSTAGLASPLHF. Here the CDR3 DNA reads TGTGCCAGTAGTTCCACAGCAGGGCTCGCTTCACCCCTCCACTTT.

This rearrangement joins TRBV5-4 to TRBJ2-1; TRBD1 might be the D (6 bases). CDR3 length equals 15 residues. Germline V CDR1 and CDR2: SGHNT, YYREEE (reference sequence). Trimming shortened V by 0 bases and J by 3 bases, and 10 bases separated the two germline ends. The CDR3 protein is CASSLEGDIYNEQFF. The CDR3 nucleotides are TGTGCCAGCAGCTTGGAAGGGGACATCTACAATGAGCAGTTCTTC.

The rearrangement joins TRBV29-1 to TRBJ1-4; D perhaps matches TRBD1 (5 bases). V was cut by 4 bases and J by 3 bases, with 12 bases left in between. The length of the CDR3 is 14 residues. Germline assignment: CDR1 SQVTM and CDR2 ANQGSEA. CDR3: CSVGEGAANEKLFF. DNA for the CDR3: TGCAGCGTTGGGGAAGGGGCGGCTAATGAAAAACTGTTTTTT.

This clone showed up just once. The rearrangement links TRBV7-6 to TRBJ2-3; D gene ambiguous. The CDR3 has 13 amino acids. The V and J ends lost 4 bases and 6 bases respectively, with 11 bases between them. CDR1 is SGHVS, CDR2 FNYEAQ, per germline. The DNA for the CDR3 is TGTGCCAGCAGCTACTCAGACGGGGATACGCAGTATTTT. Its protein product is CASSYSDGDTQYF.

The chain joins TRBV6-6 to TRBJ2-1; 7 bases fit TRBD1. The CDR3 contains 13 residues. The trim removed 5 bases at V and 8 bases at J, leaving 6 bases unmatched. Per germline, CDR1 MNHNY and CDR2 SVGAGI (reference sequence). CDR3 nucleotide sequence: TGTGCCAGCAGTGAGGGGGCTCACGATGAGCAGTTCTTC. The encoded protein is CASSEGAHDEQFF.

The chain uses TRBV12-5 and TRBJ1-1; D call uncertain. V shed 3 bases and J shed 4 bases, with 12 bases lying between them. The CDR3 is made up of 14 amino acids. Germline V gene lookup returns CDR1 LGHNT and CDR2 FRNRAP. The CDR3 nucleotides are TGTGCTAGTGGTTTAACAGCGCGGGGCACTGAAGCTTTCTTT. Translation: CASGLTARGTEAFF.

The V call is TRBV6-1, the J call TRBJ1-1; D gene unclear. V lost 8 bases, J lost 11 bases, and 18 bases lay in between. Germline CDR1 is MNHNS and CDR2 is SASEGT. This CDR3 spans 12 amino acids. Written as DNA, the CDR3 is TGTGCCAGCGATGAGGTTTCTCGGGTGGCTTTCTTT. The encoded protein is CASDEVSRVAFF.

This chain uses TRBV27 with TRBJ2-7, with 7 positions matching TRBD1. The CDR3 runs to 13 residues. The J segment lost 5 bases and the V segment lost 6 bases, leaving 7 bases of the junction unmatched. Germline values: CDR1 MNHEY, CDR2 SMNVEV (reference sequence). The CDR3 DNA sequence: TGTGCCAGCAGCTCAAACAGGGGCCACGAGCAGTACTTC. Protein: CASSSNRGHEQYF.

The J gene is TRBJ2-7, the V gene TRBV30, with a possible D match to TRBD2 (7 bases). The CDR3 consists of 16 residues. The V gene lost 3 bases and the J gene lost 2 bases, with 20 bases spanning the gap. CDR1 GTSNPN and CDR2 SVGIG come from the germline V gene (reference sequence). CDR3 coding DNA: TGTGCCTGGAGCGGCTCACGGGGGGCGGGAGCCTACGAGCAGTACTTC. Protein sequence: CAWSGSRGAGAYEQYF.

The chain carries TRBV6-5 and TRBJ1-2; D unresolved. In germline, CDR1 is MNHEY, CDR2 SVGAGI. V lost 2 bases and J 2 bases, leaving 6 bases between the germline ends. The CDR3 sequence is 13 residues long. Here the CDR3 DNA reads TGTGCCAGCAGTTACGGCAGAAACTATGGCTACACCTTC. Translating gives CASSYGRNYGYTF.

This chain uses TRBV5-5 with TRBJ1-5; D uncertain. The ends were cut back, 1 base at V and 5 bases at J, with 7 bases in the middle. Per germline, CDR1 SGHKS and CDR2 YYEKEE (reference sequence). CDR3 size: 13 residues. The CDR3 here is CASSLMRDQPQHF. CDR3 coding DNA: TGTGCCAGCAGCTTGATGCGGGATCAGCCCCAGCATTTT. Filled out from reference TRBV5-5 and TRBJ1-5, the complete variable domain reads DAGVTQSPTHLIKTRGQQVTLRCSPISGHKSVSWYQQVLGQGPQFIFQYYEKEERGRGNFPDRFSARQFPNYSSELNVNALLLGDSALYLCASSLMRDQPQHFGDGTRLSIL.

V gene TRBV5-1 combines with J gene TRBJ2-1; D gene ambiguous. V was pared by 4 bases and J by 10 bases, with 9 bases between. The CDR3 loop spans 11 amino acids. In germline, CDR1 is SGHRS, CDR2 YFSETQ. CDR3 sequence (DNA): TGCGCCAGCAGCGCCACTACAGAGCAGTTCTTC. Translated: CASSATTEQFF.

The chain links TRBV7-6 to TRBJ2-3, with D possibly being TRBD2 (5 bases). Between the trimmed V and J ends, which lost 8 bases and 5 bases, there was a span of 11 bases. CDR3 length equals 12 residues. Germline assignment: CDR1 SGHVS and CDR2 FNYEAQ. The CDR3 protein is CASPSGIDTQYF. The CDR3 nucleotides are TGTGCCAGCCCCAGCGGTATAGATACGCAGTATTTT. Based on the CDR3 plus reference TRBV7-6 and TRBJ2-3, the full variable domain is GAGVSQSPRYKVTKRGQDVALRCDPISGHVSLYWYRQALGQGPEFLTYFNYEAQQDKSGLPNDRFSAERPEGSISTLTIQRTEQRDSAMYRCASPSGIDTQYFGPGTRLTVL.